The rows below give T cell receptor beta chains drawn from one sample of a study of monozygotic twins with inflammatory bowel disease. TCRdb reprocessed the 5' RACE reads, with one entry per CDR3 protein and no DNA. The table lists about 380,000 distinct CDR3 sequences. The sequenced sample was blood. The receptors were sampled from a human donor with ulcerative colitis or Crohn's disease, or a healthy co-twin of an affected twin (not recorded which). CDR3s include the opening cysteine and the closing phenylalanine or tryptophan. The order of the fields is V gene, J gene, CDR3 protein.

TRBV5-1	TRBJ2-2	CASSSATGSNTGELFF
TRBV12-3/TRBV12-4	TRBJ2-1	CASRSGGNYNEQFF
TRBV12-3/TRBV12-4	TRBJ2-5	CASSLGAGLQETQYF
TRBV11-2	TRBJ2-7	CASSLQVGPYEQYF
TRBV7-8	TRBJ2-7	CASSLGLAISEQYF
TRBV5-1	TRBJ2-5	CASTPGYTQETQYF
TRBV7-3	TRBJ2-1	CVSSPQGLAWNEQFF
TRBV6-1	TRBJ2-2	CASRGSGHAGELFF
TRBV20-1	TRBJ1-5	CSARDTLDQPQHF
TRBV20-1	TRBJ2-1	CSAPDRERLNEQFF